This TCR beta chain was sequenced for a study of shared clonotypes between healthy human individuals. Turning to the study itself: CD8 memory received one plate per donor, CD8 naive two, CD4 memory three and CD4 naive three. Findings and limits, study-wide: Researchers sampled only blood; tissue repertoires likely differ.

Some clones are missing from TCRdb's copy, which holds only in-frame ones; the method was immunoSEQ multiplex PCR. The sample shows 950,000 to 1,100,000 clones, about four fifths of them seen only once. In this sample, this clone turned up a few times. What it recognizes is unknown. V lost 2 bases, J lost 1 base, and 10 bases stayed unmatched. CDR1 MNHEY and CDR2 SMNVEV come from the germline V gene (reference sequence). The CDR3 covers 17 residues. Free of recent acute infections or vaccinations, the donors were healthy HIV-negative adults. This chain connects TRBV27 to TRBJ1-2, with 7 nucleotides matching TRBD1. The origin of this receptor is a man aged 18 to 29 in good health. Some clones in this sample may be carry-over from other donors' samples. Sequenced material: memory CD4+ T cells from PBMCs. Indicated subset: CD45RA-negative fraction. The CDR3 sequence is CASSLDPRQGGNYGYTF. In nucleotides, the CDR3 is TGTGCCAGCAGTTTAGATCCCCGGCAGGGGGGTAACTATGGCTACACCTTC.